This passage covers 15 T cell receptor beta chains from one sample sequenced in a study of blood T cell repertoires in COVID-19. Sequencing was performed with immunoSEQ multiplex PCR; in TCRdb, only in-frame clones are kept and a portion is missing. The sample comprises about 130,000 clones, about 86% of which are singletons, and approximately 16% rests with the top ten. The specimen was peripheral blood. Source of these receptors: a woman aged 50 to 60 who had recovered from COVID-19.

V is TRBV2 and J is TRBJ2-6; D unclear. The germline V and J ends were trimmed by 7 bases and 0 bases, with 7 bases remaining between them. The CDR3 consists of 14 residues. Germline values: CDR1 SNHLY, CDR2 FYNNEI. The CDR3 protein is CASNRDSGANVLTF. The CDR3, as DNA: TGTGCCAGCAATAGAGACTCTGGGGCCAACGTCCTGACTTTC.

The CDR3 nucleotides read TGTGCCAGCAGTTACTCGATAGGCGGGGCGTTATACGAGCAGTACTTC. This encodes CASSYSIGGALYEQYF. V gene TRBV6-6 combines with J gene TRBJ2-7; D may be TRBD2 (6 bases). CDR1 is MNHNY, CDR2 SVGAGI, per germline (reference sequence). There are 16 residues in the CDR3. Trimming stripped 0 bases from V and 4 bases from J, with 16 bases between.

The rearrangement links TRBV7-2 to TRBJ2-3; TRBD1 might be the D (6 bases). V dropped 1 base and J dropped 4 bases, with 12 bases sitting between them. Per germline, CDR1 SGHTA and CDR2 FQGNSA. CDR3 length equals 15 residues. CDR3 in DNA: TGTGCCAGCAGCTTAGGACATACAGGGTCAGATACGCAGTATTTT. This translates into CASSLGHTGSDTQYF.

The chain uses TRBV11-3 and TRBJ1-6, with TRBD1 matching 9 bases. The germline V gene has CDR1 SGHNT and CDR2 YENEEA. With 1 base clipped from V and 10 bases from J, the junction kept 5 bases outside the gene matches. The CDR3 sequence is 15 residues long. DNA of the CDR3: TGTGCCAGCAGCTTAGGGGACAGGGCTGGCTCACCCCTCCACTTT. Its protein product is CASSLGDRAGSPLHF.

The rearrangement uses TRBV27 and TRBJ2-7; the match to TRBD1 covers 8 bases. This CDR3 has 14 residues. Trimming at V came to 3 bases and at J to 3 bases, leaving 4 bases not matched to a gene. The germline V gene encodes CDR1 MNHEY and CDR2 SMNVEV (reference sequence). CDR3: CASSFSGGGYEQYF. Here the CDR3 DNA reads TGTGCCAGCAGTTTTTCAGGGGGCGGCTACGAGCAGTACTTC.

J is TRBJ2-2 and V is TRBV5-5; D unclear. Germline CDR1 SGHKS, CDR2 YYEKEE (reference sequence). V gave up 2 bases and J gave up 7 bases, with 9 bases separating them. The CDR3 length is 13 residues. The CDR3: CASSLTVGGELFF. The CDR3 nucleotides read TGTGCCAGCAGCTTAACGGTCGGCGGGGAGCTGTTTTTT.

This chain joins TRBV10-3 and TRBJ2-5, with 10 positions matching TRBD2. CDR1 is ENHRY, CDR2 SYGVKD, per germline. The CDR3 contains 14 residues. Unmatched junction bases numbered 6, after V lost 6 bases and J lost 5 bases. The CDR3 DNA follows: TGTGCCATCAGGGGAGCGGGAGGGCCGGAGACCCAGTACTTC. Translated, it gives CAIRGAGGPETQYF.

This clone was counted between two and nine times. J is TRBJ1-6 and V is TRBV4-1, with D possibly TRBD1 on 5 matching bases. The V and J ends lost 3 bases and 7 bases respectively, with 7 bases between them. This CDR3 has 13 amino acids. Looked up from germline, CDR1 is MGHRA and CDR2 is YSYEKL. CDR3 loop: CASSQGRNSPLHF. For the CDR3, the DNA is TGCGCCAGCAGCCAGGGGCGGAATTCACCCCTCCACTTT.

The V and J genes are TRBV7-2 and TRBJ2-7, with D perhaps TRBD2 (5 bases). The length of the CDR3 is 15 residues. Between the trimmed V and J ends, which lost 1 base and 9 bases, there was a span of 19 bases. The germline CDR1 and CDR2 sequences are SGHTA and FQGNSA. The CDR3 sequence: CASSLEGGRGMGQYF. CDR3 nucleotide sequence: TGTGCCAGCAGCTTAGAAGGCGGCAGAGGGATGGGGCAGTACTTC.

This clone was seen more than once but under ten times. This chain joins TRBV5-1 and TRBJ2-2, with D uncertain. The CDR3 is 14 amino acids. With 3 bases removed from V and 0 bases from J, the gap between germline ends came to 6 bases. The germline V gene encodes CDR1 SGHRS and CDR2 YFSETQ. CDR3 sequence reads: CASSSATNTGELFF. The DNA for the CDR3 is TGCGCCAGCAGCTCCGCGACGAACACCGGGGAGCTGTTTTTT.

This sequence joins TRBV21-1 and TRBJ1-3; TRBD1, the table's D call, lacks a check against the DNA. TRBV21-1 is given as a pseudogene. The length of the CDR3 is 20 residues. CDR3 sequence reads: CASSKELGDRERYAGNTIYF. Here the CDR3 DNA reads TGTGCCAGCAGCAAAGAACTAGGTGACAGGGAAAGATATGCCGGAAACACCATATATTTT.

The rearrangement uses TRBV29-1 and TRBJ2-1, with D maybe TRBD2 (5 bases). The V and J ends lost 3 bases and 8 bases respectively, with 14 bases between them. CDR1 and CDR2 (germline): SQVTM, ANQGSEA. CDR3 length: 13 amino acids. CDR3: CSVDYRGGDEQFF. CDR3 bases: TGCAGCGTTGATTACCGGGGTGGCGATGAGCAGTTCTTC.

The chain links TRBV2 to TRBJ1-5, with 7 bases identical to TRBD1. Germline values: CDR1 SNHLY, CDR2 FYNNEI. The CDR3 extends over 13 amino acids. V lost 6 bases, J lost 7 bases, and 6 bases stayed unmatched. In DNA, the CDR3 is TGTGCCAGCAGAGGGGGCCGTGGCCAGCCCCAGCATTTT. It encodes CASRGGRGQPQHF.

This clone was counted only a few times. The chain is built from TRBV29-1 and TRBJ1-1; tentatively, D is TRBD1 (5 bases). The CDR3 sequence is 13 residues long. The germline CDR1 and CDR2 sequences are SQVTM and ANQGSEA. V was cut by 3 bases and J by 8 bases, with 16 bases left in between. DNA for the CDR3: TGCAGCGTTGACGCTCAAGGGGCCAGCGAAGCTTTCTTT. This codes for CSVDAQGASEAFF.

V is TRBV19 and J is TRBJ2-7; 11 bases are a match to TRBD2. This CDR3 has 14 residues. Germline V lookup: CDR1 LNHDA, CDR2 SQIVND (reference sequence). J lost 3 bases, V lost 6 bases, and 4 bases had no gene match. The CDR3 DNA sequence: TGTGCCAGTAGGAGTACTAGCGGGAGCTACGAGCAGTACTTC. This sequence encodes CASRSTSGSYEQYF.